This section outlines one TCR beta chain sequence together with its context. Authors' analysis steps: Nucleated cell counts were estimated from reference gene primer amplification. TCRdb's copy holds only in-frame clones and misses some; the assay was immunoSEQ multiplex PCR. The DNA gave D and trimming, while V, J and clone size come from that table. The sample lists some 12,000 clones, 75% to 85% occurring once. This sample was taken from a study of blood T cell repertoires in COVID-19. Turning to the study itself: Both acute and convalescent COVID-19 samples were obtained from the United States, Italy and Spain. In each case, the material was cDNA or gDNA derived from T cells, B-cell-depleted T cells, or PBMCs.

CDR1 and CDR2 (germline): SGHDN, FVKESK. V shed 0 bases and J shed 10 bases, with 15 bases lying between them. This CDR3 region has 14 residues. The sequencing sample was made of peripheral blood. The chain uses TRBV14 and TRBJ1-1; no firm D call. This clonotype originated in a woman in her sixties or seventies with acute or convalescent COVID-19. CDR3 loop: CASSQDTAALGAFF. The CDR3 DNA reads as TGTGCCAGCAGCCAAGACACGGCGGCGCTCGGAGCTTTCTTT.